The sample holds one count of the clone carrying this T cell receptor beta chain. Its antigen is unidentified. CDR1 and CDR2 from the germline V gene are DFQATT and SNEGSKA (reference sequence). V was cut by 3 bases and J by 3 bases, with 21 bases left in between. The CDR3 consists of 17 residues. These data belong to a study of T cell repertoires in cytomegalovirus infection. TCRdb analysed the reads with MiXCR anew, one entry per CDR3 protein. Of hundreds of thousands of distinct CDR3 sequences in the sample, around 32% were seen once. The V and J genes are TRBV20-1 and TRBJ1-5; D perhaps matches TRBD1 (6 bases). The sequences come from cultured PBMCs, collected from culture after CMV antigen stimulation. The TCR originated in a human donor in good health (CMV status not recorded). Some clones in this sample may be carry-over from other donors' samples. CDR3 DNA: TGCAGTGCTAGTGGGCAGGGGCTAAGACAAGACAATCAGCCCCAGCATTTT. As protein: CSASGQGLRQDNQPQHF.